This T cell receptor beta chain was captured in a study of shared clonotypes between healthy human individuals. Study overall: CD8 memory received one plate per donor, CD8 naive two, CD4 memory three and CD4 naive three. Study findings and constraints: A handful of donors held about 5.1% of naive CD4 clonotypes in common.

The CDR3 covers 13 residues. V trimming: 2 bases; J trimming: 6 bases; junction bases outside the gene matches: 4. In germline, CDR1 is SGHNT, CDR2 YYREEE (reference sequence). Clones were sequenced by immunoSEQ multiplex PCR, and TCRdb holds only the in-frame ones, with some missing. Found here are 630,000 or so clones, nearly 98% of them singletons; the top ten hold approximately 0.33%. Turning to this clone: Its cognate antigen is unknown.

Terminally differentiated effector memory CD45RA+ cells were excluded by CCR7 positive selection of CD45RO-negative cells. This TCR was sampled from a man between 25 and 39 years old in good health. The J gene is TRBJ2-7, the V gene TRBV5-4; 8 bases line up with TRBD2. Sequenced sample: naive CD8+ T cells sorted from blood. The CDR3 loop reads CASSFRGGGEQYF. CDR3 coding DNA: TGTGCCAGCAGCTTCCGGGGGGGCGGCGAGCAGTACTTC.